The 9 T cell receptor beta chains below all came from one sample that was sequenced in a study of T-cell memory formation after mild COVID-19. MiXCR, applied by TCRdb to the 5' RACE reads, yields one record per CDR3 protein. This table has about 250,000 distinct CDR3 sequences, just over 15% appearing once. Sequenced material: PBMCs or a T cell subset sorted from them (not recorded which). The receptors shown here come from an adult woman who had mild COVID-19 (a few samples of this study predate the infection). Cell type and time point are not known.

This clonotype was seen only a few times. V usage is TRBV29-1 and J usage is TRBJ2-1; the D is unclear. Germline values: CDR1 SQVTM, CDR2 ANQGSEA. V lost 4 bases, J lost 2 bases, and 9 bases lay in between. The CDR3 has 13 residues. The CDR3 is CSVGLSTYNEQFF. The CDR3 region has the DNA TGCAGCGTTGGACTTTCCACCTACAATGAGCAGTTCTTC.

V gene TRBV20-1 combines with J gene TRBJ1-1; a possible D gene is TRBD1 (5 bases). V was shortened by 2 bases and J by 5 bases, with 9 bases between the two germline ends. Germline V gives CDR1 DFQATT, CDR2 SNEGSKA (reference sequence). The CDR3 loop spans 12 amino acids. The CDR3 coding sequence is TGCAGTGCTAGAAGAAGGGGAACTGAAGCTTTCTTT. Translated, it gives CSARRRGTEAFF.

The chain links TRBV20-1 to TRBJ1-1; D is unclear. Trimming pared 6 bases from V and 4 bases from J, leaving 15 bases between. The CDR3 is made up of 13 amino acids. CDR1 and CDR2 (germline): DFQATT, SNEGSKA (reference sequence). The CDR3 DNA reads TGCAGTGCGGGTGACATCAAGGGCACTGAAGCTTTCTTT. This translates into CSAGDIKGTEAFF.

There are a few counts of this clonotype. The chain is built from TRBV10-3 and TRBJ2-2; weak D call: TRBD1 (6 bases). This CDR3 is built from 15 residues. Germline CDR1 reads ENHRY; CDR2 reads SYGVKD. V shed 2 bases and J shed 7 bases, with 14 bases lying between them. The CDR3 is CAISEMQGIGGELFF. The CDR3 DNA follows: TGTGCCATCAGTGAGATGCAGGGGATAGGCGGGGAGCTGTTTTTT.

CDR3: CATSESTGDPNYGYTF. The CDR3 DNA reads TGTGCCACCAGTGAATCGACAGGGGATCCTAACTATGGCTACACCTTC. The chain is built from TRBV24-1 and TRBJ1-2, with TRBD1 identical over 8 bases. Germline-derived CDR1 and CDR2 are KGHDR and SFDVKD. J was trimmed by 0 bases and V by 4 bases; bases with no gene match: 6. The CDR3 is made up of 16 amino acids.

The chain recombines TRBV5-6 with TRBJ1-3; D gene ambiguous. Germline V gene sequence: CDR1 SGHDT, CDR2 YYEEEE. Trimming pared 1 base from V and 0 bases from J, leaving 11 bases between. The CDR3 extends over 16 amino acids. CDR3 loop: CASSLMTTHSGNTIYF. In DNA, the CDR3 is TGTGCCAGCAGCTTGATGACAACCCACTCTGGAAACACCATATATTTT.

The genes are TRBV20-1 and TRBJ1-6; unclear D gene. CDR1 is DFQATT and CDR2 is SNEGSKA in the germline V gene (reference sequence). This CDR3 contains 17 residues. Between the trimmed V and J ends, which lost 0 bases and 0 bases, there was a span of 12 bases. Here the CDR3 DNA reads TGCAGTGCTAGAGACCTCGAGAAAAGCTCCTATAATTCACCCCTCCACTTT. It encodes CSARDLEKSSYNSPLHF.

The chain links TRBV12-3 or TRBV12-4 to TRBJ2-3; 12 nucleotides agree with TRBD2. This CDR3 spans 17 amino acids. The junction had 11 bases not matched to a gene; V was cut back by 8 bases and J by 2 bases. This CDR3 is CASSHGASGRATDTQYF. In DNA, the CDR3 is TGTGCCAGCTCTCACGGGGCTAGCGGGAGGGCCACAGATACGCAGTATTTT.

The V gene is TRBV2, the J gene TRBJ2-7, with 8 positions matching TRBD1. CDR1 is SNHLY, CDR2 FYNNEI, per germline. V dropped 6 bases and J dropped 4; count of bases not matched to a gene: 8. This CDR3 is 14 amino acids long. CDR3 loop: CASRGQGTRYEQYF. For the CDR3, the DNA is TGTGCCAGCAGAGGACAGGGCACGAGATACGAGCAGTACTTC.